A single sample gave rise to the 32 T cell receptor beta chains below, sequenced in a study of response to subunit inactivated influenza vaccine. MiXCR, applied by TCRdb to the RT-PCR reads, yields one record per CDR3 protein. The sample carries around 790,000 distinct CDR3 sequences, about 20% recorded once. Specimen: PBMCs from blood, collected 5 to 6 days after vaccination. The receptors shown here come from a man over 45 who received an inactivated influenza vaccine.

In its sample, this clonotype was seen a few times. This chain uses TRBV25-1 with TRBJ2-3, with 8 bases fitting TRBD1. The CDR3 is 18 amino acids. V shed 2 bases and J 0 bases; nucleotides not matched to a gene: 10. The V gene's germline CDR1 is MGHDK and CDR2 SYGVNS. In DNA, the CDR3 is TGTGCCAGCAGTGAAAACCTAGGACAGGGTGGGAGCACAGATACGCAGTATTTT. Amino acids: CASSENLGQGGSTDTQYF.

DNA of the CDR3: TGCGCCAGCAGCCCGCTCTCGGGTTACGAGCAGTACTTC. It codes for CASSPLSGYEQYF. The V and J genes are TRBV5-1 and TRBJ2-7; unclear D gene. This CDR3 is built from 13 residues. The germline CDR1 and CDR2 sequences are SGHRS and YFSETQ. Trimming stripped 4 bases from V and 4 bases from J, with 12 bases between.

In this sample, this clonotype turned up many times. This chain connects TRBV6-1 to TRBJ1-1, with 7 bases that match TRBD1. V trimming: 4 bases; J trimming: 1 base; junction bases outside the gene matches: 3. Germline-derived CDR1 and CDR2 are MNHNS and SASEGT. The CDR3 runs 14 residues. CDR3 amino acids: CASSAPGGNTEAFF. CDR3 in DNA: TGTGCCAGCAGTGCCCCAGGGGGGAACACTGAAGCTTTCTTT.

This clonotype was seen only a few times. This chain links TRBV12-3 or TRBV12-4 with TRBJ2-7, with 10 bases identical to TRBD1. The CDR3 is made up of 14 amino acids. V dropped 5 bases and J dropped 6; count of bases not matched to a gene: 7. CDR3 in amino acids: CASSLTGTGAEQYF. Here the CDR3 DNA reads TGTGCCAGCAGTCTTACCGGGACAGGGGCCGAGCAGTACTTC.

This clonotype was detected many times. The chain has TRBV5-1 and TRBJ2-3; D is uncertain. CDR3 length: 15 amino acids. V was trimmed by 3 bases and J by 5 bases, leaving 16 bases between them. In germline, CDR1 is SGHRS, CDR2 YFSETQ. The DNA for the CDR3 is TGCGCCAGCAGCTCCGGAAGGTTAGGACGAGATACGCAGTATTTT. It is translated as CASSSGRLGRDTQYF.

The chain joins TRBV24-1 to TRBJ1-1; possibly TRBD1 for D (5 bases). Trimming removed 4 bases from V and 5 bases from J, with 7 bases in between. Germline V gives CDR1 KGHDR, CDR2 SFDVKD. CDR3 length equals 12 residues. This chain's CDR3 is CATSDSGTEAFF. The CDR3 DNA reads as TGTGCCACCAGTGACTCAGGGACTGAAGCTTTCTTT.

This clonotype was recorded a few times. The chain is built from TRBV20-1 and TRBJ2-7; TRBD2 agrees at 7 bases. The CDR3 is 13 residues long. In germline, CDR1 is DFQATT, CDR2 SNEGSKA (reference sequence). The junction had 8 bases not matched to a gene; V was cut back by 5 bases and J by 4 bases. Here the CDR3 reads CSAGGTTPYEQYF. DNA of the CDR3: TGCAGTGCTGGAGGGACTACCCCTTACGAGCAGTACTTC.

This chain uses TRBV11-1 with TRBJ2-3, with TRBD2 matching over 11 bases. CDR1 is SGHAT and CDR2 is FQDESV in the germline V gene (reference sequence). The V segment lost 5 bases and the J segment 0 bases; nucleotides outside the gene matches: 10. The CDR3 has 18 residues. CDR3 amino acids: CASSLGTSGSHSTDTQYF. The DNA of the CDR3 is TGTGCCAGCAGCCTCGGGACTAGCGGTAGTCATAGCACAGATACGCAGTATTTT. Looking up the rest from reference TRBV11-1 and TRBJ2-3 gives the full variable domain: EAEVAQSPRYKITEKSQAVAFWCDPISGHATLYWYRQILGQGPELLVQFQDESVVDDSQLPKDRFSAERLKGVDSTLKIQPAELGDSAMYLCASSLGTSGSHSTDTQYFGPGTRLTVL.

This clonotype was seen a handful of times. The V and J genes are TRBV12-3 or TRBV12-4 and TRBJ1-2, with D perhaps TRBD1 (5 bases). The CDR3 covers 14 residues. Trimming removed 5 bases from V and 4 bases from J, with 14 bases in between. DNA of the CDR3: TGTGCCAGCAGTGGGAGGGGACGGCTCTATGGCTACACCTTC. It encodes CASSGRGRLYGYTF.

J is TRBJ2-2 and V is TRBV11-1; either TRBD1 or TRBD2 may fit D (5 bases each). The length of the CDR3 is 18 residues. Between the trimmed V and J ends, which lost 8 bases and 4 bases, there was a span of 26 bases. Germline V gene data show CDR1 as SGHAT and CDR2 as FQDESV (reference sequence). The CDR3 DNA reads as TGTGCCAGCGGCCCAAATTTTCTTAGGGGAGATCGCACCGGGGAGCTGTTTTTT. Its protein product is CASGPNFLRGDRTGELFF.

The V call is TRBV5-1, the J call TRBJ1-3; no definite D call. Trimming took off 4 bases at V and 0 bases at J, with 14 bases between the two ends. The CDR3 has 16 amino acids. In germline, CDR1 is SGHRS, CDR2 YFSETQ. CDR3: CASSPSLGSSGNTIYF. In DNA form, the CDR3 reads TGCGCCAGCAGCCCAAGTTTAGGCAGCTCTGGAAACACCATATATTTT.

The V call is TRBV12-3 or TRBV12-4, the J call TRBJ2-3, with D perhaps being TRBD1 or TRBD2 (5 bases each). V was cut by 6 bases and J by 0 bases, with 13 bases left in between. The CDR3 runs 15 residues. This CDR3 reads CASRASGRSTDTQYF. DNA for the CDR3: TGTGCCAGCAGGGCTTCGGGACGCAGCACAGATACGCAGTATTTT.

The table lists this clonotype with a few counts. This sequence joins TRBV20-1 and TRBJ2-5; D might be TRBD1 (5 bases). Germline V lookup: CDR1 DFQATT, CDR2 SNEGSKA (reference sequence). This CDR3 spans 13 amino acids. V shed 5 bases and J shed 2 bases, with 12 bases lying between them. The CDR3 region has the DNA TGCAGTGCTCTCGACAGAAAGCAAGAGACCCAGTACTTC. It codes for CSALDRKQETQYF.

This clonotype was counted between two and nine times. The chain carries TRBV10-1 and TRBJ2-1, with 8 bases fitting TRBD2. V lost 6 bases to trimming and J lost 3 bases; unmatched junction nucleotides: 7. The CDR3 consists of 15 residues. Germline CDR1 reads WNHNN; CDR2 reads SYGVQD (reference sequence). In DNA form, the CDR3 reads TGCGCCAGCAGCGGGGGACTAGGCCTCTACAATGAGCAGTTCTTC. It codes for CASSGGLGLYNEQFF.

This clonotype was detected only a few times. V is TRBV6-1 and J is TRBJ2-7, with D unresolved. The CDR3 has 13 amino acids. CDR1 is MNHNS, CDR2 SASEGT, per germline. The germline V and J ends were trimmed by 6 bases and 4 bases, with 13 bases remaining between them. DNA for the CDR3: TGTGCCAGCAGCGATCCGGTAAGGTACGAGCAGTACTTC. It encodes CASSDPVRYEQYF.

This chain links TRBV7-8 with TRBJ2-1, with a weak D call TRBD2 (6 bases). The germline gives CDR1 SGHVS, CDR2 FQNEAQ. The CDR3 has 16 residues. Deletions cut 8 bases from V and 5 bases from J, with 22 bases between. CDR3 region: CASAQRRDPMDNEQFF. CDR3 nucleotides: TGTGCCAGCGCTCAAAGGAGGGATCCTATGGACAATGAGCAGTTCTTC.

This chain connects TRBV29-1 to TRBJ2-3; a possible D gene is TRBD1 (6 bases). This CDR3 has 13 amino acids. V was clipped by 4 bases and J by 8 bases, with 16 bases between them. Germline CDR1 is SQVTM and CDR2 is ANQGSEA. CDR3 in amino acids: CSVVLEGVATQYF. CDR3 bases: TGCAGCGTTGTACTAGAGGGGGTGGCTACGCAGTATTTT.

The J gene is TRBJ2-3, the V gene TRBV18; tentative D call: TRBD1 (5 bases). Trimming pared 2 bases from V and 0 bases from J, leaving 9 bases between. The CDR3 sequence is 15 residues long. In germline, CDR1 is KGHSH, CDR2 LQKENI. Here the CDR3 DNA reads TGTGCCAGCTCACCAGGGGCGCGTAGCACAGATACGCAGTATTTT. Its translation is CASSPGARSTDTQYF. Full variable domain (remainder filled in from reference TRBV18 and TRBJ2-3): NAGVMQNPRHLVRRRGQEARLRCSPMKGHSHVYWYRQLPEEGLKFMVYLQKENIIDESGMPKERFSAEFPKEGPSILRIQQVVRGDSAAYFCASSPGARSTDTQYFGPGTRLTVL.

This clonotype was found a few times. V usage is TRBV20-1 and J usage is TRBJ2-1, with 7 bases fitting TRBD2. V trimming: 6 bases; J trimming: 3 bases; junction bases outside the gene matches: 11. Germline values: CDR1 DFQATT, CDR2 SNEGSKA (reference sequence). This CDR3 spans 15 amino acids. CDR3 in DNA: TGCAGTGCCCCACCGGGCGGGAGCTTCTACAATGAGCAGTTCTTC. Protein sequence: CSAPPGGSFYNEQFF.

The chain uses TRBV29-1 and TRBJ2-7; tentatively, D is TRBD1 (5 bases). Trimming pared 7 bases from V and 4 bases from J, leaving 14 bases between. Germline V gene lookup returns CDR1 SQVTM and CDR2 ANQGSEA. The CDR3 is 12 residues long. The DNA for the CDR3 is TGCAGCGCCCTCGACAGAATTTACGAGCAGTACTTC. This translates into CSALDRIYEQYF.

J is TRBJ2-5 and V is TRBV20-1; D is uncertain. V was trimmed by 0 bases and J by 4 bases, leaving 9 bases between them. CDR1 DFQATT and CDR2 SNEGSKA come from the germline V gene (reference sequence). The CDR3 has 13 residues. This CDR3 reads CSARDSRAETQYF. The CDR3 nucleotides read TGCAGTGCTAGAGATAGTAGGGCAGAGACCCAGTACTTC.

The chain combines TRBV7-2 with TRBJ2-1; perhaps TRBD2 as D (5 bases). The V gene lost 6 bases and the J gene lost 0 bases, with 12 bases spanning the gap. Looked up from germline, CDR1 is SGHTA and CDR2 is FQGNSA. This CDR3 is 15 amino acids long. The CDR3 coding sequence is TGTGCCAGCAGGGGGATGGGAGTCTCCTACAATGAGCAGTTCTTC. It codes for CASRGMGVSYNEQFF.

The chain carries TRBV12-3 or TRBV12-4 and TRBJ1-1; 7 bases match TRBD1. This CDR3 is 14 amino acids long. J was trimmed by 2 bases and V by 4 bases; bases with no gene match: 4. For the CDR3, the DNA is TGTGCCAGCAGTTCACAGGGGTTTAACACTGAAGCTTTCTTT. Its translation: CASSSQGFNTEAFF.

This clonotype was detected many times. Written as DNA, the CDR3 is TGTGCCAGCACCTGGGACAGGGAGAATGAAAAACTGTTTTTT. Amino acids: CASTWDRENEKLFF. The V call is TRBV6-6, the J call TRBJ1-4; 9 bases are a match to TRBD1. V was pared by 7 bases and J by 5 bases, with 5 bases of the junction left unmatched. The germline CDR1 and CDR2 sequences are MNHNY and SVGAGI (reference sequence). The CDR3 totals 14 residues.

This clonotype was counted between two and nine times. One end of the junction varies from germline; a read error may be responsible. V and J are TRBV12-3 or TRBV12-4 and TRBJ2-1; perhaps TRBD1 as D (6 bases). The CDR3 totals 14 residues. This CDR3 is CASSLRGLYNVQFF. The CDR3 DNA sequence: TGTGCCAGCAGTTTGAGGGGGTTATACAATGTGCAGTTCTTC.

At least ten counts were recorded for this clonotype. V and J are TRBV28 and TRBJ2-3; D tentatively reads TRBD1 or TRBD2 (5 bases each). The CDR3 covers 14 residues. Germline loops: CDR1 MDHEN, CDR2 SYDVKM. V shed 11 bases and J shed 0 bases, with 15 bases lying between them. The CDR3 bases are TGTGCCTGTTCCAGGGACCGAAGCACAGATACGCAGTATTTT. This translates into CACSRDRSTDTQYF.

CDR3 sequence: CSARVTGTGNEKLFF. CDR3 DNA sequence: TGCAGTGCTAGGGTAACCGGGACAGGGAATGAAAAACTGTTTTTT. The chain combines TRBV20-1 with TRBJ1-4, with 9 positions matching TRBD1. Per the germline V gene, CDR1 is DFQATT and CDR2 is SNEGSKA (reference sequence). This CDR3 spans 15 amino acids. V shed 3 bases, J shed 5 bases, and the junction held 7 bases outside the gene matches.

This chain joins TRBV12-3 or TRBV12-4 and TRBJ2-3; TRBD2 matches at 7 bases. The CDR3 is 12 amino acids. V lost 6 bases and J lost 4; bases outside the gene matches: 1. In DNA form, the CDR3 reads TGTGCCAGCAGGAGCGGGGCAGATACGCAGTATTTT. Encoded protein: CASRSGADTQYF.

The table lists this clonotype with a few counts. The CDR3 region is CSAYWLGMTEAFF. CDR3 DNA: TGCAGTGCCTATTGGTTGGGTATGACTGAAGCTTTCTTT. This chain connects TRBV20-1 to TRBJ1-1; D is unresolved. CDR1 is DFQATT, CDR2 SNEGSKA, per germline (reference sequence). This CDR3 spans 13 amino acids. V was pared by 6 bases and J by 5 bases, with 16 bases between.

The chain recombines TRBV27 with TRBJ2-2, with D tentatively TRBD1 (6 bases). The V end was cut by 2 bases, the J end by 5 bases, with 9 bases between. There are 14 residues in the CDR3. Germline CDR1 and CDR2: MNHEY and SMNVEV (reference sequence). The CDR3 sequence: CASSLDRRTGELFF. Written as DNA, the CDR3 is TGTGCCAGCAGTTTAGACAGGCGGACCGGGGAGCTGTTTTTT.

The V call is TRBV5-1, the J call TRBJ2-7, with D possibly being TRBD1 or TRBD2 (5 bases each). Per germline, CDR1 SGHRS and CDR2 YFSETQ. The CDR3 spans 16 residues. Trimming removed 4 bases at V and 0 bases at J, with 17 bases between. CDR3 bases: TGCGCCAGCAGCCCGAGCCGGGACGGAAGCTCCTACGAGCAGTACTTC. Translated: CASSPSRDGSSYEQYF. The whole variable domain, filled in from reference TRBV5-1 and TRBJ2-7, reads KAGVTQTPRYLIKTRGQQVTLSCSPISGHRSVSWYQQTPGQGLQFLFEYFSETQRNKGNFPGRFSGRQFSNSRSEMNVSTLELGDSALYLCASSPSRDGSSYEQYFGPGTRLTVT.

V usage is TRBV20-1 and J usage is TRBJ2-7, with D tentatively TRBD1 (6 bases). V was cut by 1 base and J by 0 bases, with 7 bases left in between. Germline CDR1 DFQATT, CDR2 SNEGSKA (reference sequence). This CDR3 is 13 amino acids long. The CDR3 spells CSARGDNSYEQYF. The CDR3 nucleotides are TGCAGTGCTAGAGGGGACAACTCCTACGAGCAGTACTTC.